This T cell receptor (beta chain) was captured in a study of T cells in Graves' hyperthyroidism and ophthalmopathy. This clonotype occurred many times. The antigen is not known. Using RNA transcripts as the source, TCR beta CDR3 regions were amplified. First-round RT-PCR of the TCR CDR3 relied on the HTBI primer set. MiXCR, applied by TCRdb to the multiplex PCR reads, yields one record per CDR3 protein. This table has a few hundred thousand distinct CDR3 sequences, about 25% appearing once. Study outcomes and limitations: Researchers found most expanded thyroid clonotypes above 0.001 in blood as well. In validation, the model predicted ophthalmopathy. These predictions came a median roughly six months before onset.

The hyperthyroidism was newly diagnosed and had lasted under 2 months; the patients were aged 18 to 65. Exclusion criteria comprised uncontrolled infection, other autoimmune disease, pregnancy or lactation. Sequences were obtained from blood. The receptor's source is a man aged 45-60 years with Graves' hyperthyroidism.

The CDR3 sequence is CATSETGLALNNEQFF. The CDR3 DNA follows: TGTGCCACCAGTGAAACCGGACTAGCGCTTAACAATGAGCAGTTCTTC. J is TRBJ2-1 and V is TRBV24-1, with 9 nucleotides matching TRBD2. The CDR3 contains 16 residues. Trimming took 4 bases from V and 5 from J; bases not matched to a gene: 8. Germline CDR1 and CDR2: KGHDR and SFDVKD.